Listed here are 23 T cell receptor beta chains from one sample, sequenced in a study of blood T cell repertoires in COVID-19 (dated by TCRdb to the early 2020s). Preparation of the library involved the immunoSEQ multiplex PCR assay. TCRdb took over this immuneACCESS table, retaining in-frame rearrangements with V and J assigned. Such tables are incomplete; in checked studies, under half of the missing clones stem from an unresolved V gene, and the remainder is unexplained. Recorded for this sample are 140,000 to 150,000 clones; about 87% of them occurred a single time. The top ten constitute 40% to 55% of the sample. The sequenced material came from peripheral blood. Receptors were obtained from a human donor in a cohort sampled during active COVID-19.

V usage is TRBV28 and J usage is TRBJ2-7; no reliable D call. Trimming took off 6 bases at V and 5 bases at J, with 14 bases between the two ends. Germline CDR1 is MDHEN and CDR2 is SYDVKM. This CDR3 has 13 residues. CDR3 nucleotide sequence: TGTGCCAGCAGGCTCGACGACACCCACGAGCAGTACGTC. Translating it yields CASRLDDTHEQYV.

The chain carries TRBV10-3 and TRBJ2-1; 8 bases align to TRBD2. Germline V lookup: CDR1 ENHRY, CDR2 SYGVKD. The V gene end was trimmed by 3 bases and the J gene end by 15 bases; junction bases not matched to a gene: 13. The CDR3 contains 14 residues. The CDR3 sequence: CAISDEGLARVGFF. For the CDR3, the DNA is TGTGCCATCAGTGACGAAGGACTAGCTAGAGTTGGGTTCTTC.

The chain couples TRBV7-2 to TRBJ1-2; D gene unclear. The CDR3 is made up of 15 amino acids. From germline, CDR1 is SGHTA and CDR2 FQGNSA. The germline V and J ends were trimmed by 3 bases and 4 bases, with 15 bases remaining between them. For the CDR3, the DNA is TGTGCCAGCAGCTTCACCGGACTACCCCTCTATGGCTACACCTTC. Residues: CASSFTGLPLYGYTF.

As DNA, the CDR3 is TGTGCCAGCAGCCCTACCGGGGTCTCCACCGGGGAGCTGTTTTTT. Protein: CASSPTGVSTGELFF. The chain carries TRBV11-3 and TRBJ2-2; the D gene is possibly TRBD2 (5 bases). CDR1 is SGHNT and CDR2 is YENEEA in the germline V gene. Trimming stripped 5 bases from V and 4 bases from J, with 14 bases between. CDR3 length: 15 residues. The complete variable domain, with remaining parts taken from reference TRBV11-3 and TRBJ2-2, reads EAGVVQSPRYKIIEKKQPVAFWCNPISGHNTLYWYLQNLGQGPELLIRYENEEAVDDSQLPKDRFSAERLKGVDSTLKIQPAELGDSAVYLCASSPTGVSTGELFFGEGSRLTVL.

The genes are TRBV12-3 or TRBV12-4 and TRBJ1-1; the D is unclear. V was clipped by 0 bases and J by 1 base, with 3 bases between them. This CDR3 has 13 residues. The CDR3 DNA follows: TGTGCCAGCAGTTTAGCCCAGAACACTGAAGCTTTCTTT. Its translation: CASSLAQNTEAFF.

The rearrangement uses TRBV12-3 or TRBV12-4 and TRBJ2-5, with a possible D match to TRBD2 (5 bases). V lost 8 bases and J lost 4, with 14 bases in between. CDR3 size: 13 residues. CDR3 bases: TGTGCCAGCCGCCCAGCGGCGGGAGAGACCCAGTACTTC. Its protein is CASRPAAGETQYF.

The chain uses TRBV29-1 and TRBJ2-1; 7 bases fit TRBD2. This CDR3 comprises 12 residues. The V gene's germline CDR1 is SQVTM and CDR2 ANQGSEA. J gave up 8 bases and V 7 bases, and 8 bases lay outside the gene matches. This chain's CDR3 is CSDRTSIDEQFF. The DNA for the CDR3 is TGCAGCGACCGGACTAGTATTGATGAGCAGTTCTTC.

V gene TRBV15 combines with J gene TRBJ1-2; the D gene is possibly TRBD1 (6 bases). Germline V gene data show CDR1 as LNHNV and CDR2 as YYDKDF (reference sequence). The CDR3 sequence is 18 residues long. V was trimmed by 3 bases and J by 0 bases, leaving 20 bases between them. This CDR3 is CATSREQGWSSSNYGYTF. CDR3 nucleotide sequence: TGTGCCACCAGCAGGGAACAGGGCTGGAGCTCCTCTAACTATGGCTACACCTTC.

The chain couples TRBV19 to TRBJ1-4; TRBD1 matches at 7 bases. CDR1 is LNHDA, CDR2 SQIVND, per germline (reference sequence). With 10 bases clipped from V and 0 bases from J, the junction kept 8 bases outside the gene matches. The CDR3 length is 15 residues. The CDR3 is CATTGAPATNEKLFF. The CDR3 region has the DNA TGTGCCACCACAGGGGCCCCCGCAACTAATGAAAAACTGTTTTTT.

The chain links TRBV19 to TRBJ2-3; TRBD2 might be the D (6 bases). V was cut by 1 base and J by 1 base, with 6 bases left in between. This CDR3 region has 14 residues. Looked up from germline, CDR1 is LNHDA and CDR2 is SQIVND (reference sequence). DNA for the CDR3: TGTGCCAGTAGTATAGGGAGGGGCACAGATACGCAGTATTTT. It specifies CASSIGRGTDTQYF.

V usage is TRBV12-5 and J usage is TRBJ2-3, with 8 nucleotides matching TRBD1. The junction had 8 bases not matched to a gene; V was cut back by 5 bases and J by 1 base. The germline CDR1 and CDR2 sequences are LGHNT and FRNRAP. The CDR3 contains 16 residues. CDR3 loop: CASGPVRGRGTDTQYF. DNA of the CDR3: TGTGCTAGTGGTCCAGTCAGGGGGCGAGGCACAGATACGCAGTATTTT.

The chain recombines TRBV7-3 with TRBJ1-1; D not resolved. V lost 3 bases to trimming and J lost 5 bases, with 13 bases between them. Germline assignment: CDR1 SGHTA and CDR2 FQGTGA. The CDR3 covers 14 residues. CDR3 sequence reads: CASSLLGVGTEAFF. The CDR3 DNA reads TGTGCCAGCAGCTTGCTCGGGGTAGGGACTGAAGCTTTCTTT.

This chain uses TRBV9 with TRBJ1-1; the D gene is possibly TRBD1 (5 bases). Trimming pared 0 bases from V and 5 bases from J, leaving 11 bases between. Germline V lookup: CDR1 SGDLS, CDR2 YYNGEE. The CDR3 is 14 amino acids. In DNA form, the CDR3 reads TGTGCCAGCAGCGTAGGCCCAGGGTGGACTGAAGCTTTCTTT. The encoded protein is CASSVGPGWTEAFF.

There are many counts of this clone. The chain carries TRBV27 and TRBJ1-3, with D possibly matching TRBD1 (6 bases). The CDR3 runs to 15 residues. Germline-derived CDR1 and CDR2 are MNHEY and SMNVEV (reference sequence). The germline V and J ends were trimmed by 5 bases and 7 bases, with 18 bases remaining between them. CDR3 nucleotides: TGTGCCAGCAGTCGAACAGGGACCTCGGGTAACACCATATATTTT. This gives the protein CASSRTGTSGNTIYF.

The chain couples TRBV5-3 to TRBJ2-7, with 7 bases lining up with TRBD2. TRBV5-3 is reported as an ORF; its role is uncertain. There are 12 residues in the CDR3. Losses at the gene ends were 6 bases for V and 5 bases for J; bases not matched to a gene: 5. This CDR3 is CARTTRGDEQYV. The CDR3 region has the DNA TGTGCCAGAACCACTCGGGGGGACGAGCAGTACGTC.

The chain links TRBV4-1 to TRBJ1-1; tentatively, D is TRBD1 (5 bases). CDR1 and CDR2 (germline): MGHRA, YSYEKL. This CDR3 spans 15 amino acids. V was pared by 1 base and J by 10 bases, with 19 bases between. CDR3 coding DNA: TGCGCCAGCAGCCAAGCCGCAGGGAATGGGAGGGGAGCTTTCTTT. Its translation: CASSQAAGNGRGAFF.

This chain links TRBV4-1 with TRBJ2-1; 9 bases match TRBD2. The CDR3 runs to 16 residues. CDR1 is MGHRA, CDR2 YSYEKL, per germline. V lost 1 base, J lost 8 bases, and 9 bases stayed unmatched. The CDR3 sequence is CASSQAPSGIQDEQFF. CDR3 nucleotides: TGCGCCAGCAGCCAAGCTCCTAGCGGGATCCAGGATGAGCAGTTCTTC.

This chain connects TRBV19 to TRBJ1-2, with 7 nucleotides matching TRBD1. V was clipped by 6 bases and J by 3 bases; unmatched bases: 7. The CDR3 sequence is 14 residues long. Germline V lookup: CDR1 LNHDA, CDR2 SQIVND (reference sequence). CDR3 in amino acids: CASRERGQYYGYTF. The DNA of the CDR3 is TGTGCCAGTAGGGAAAGGGGACAGTACTATGGCTACACCTTC.

This clone was recorded only once. The chain has TRBV2 and TRBJ2-1; D is perhaps TRBD2 (6 bases). Germline V CDR1 and CDR2: SNHLY, FYNNEI. The CDR3 loop spans 14 amino acids. V was clipped by 1 base and J by 2 bases, with 6 bases between them. The CDR3 is CASSEGLAYNEQFF. The CDR3, as DNA: TGTGCCAGCAGTGAAGGACTAGCCTACAATGAGCAGTTCTTC.

This clone was counted a single time. The rearrangement uses TRBV6-5 and TRBJ1-1; D remains ambiguous. Germline CDR1 MNHEY, CDR2 SVGAGI. The V and J ends lost 5 bases and 7 bases respectively, with 11 bases between them. There are 12 residues in the CDR3. CDR3 bases: TGTGCCAGCAGTCCACCGGGTCTTGAAGCTTTCTTT. Amino acids: CASSPPGLEAFF.

The chain has TRBV12-2 and TRBJ2-7; the table's D call of TRBD2 was not tested on the DNA. TRBV12-2 is a listed pseudogene. This CDR3 has 13 amino acids. CDR3 loop: CAIDERGSYEQYF. CDR3 nucleotide sequence: TGTGCAATTGACGAACGGGGGAGCTACGAGCAGTACTTC.

The V and J genes are TRBV6-1 and TRBJ1-5; D unresolved. The ends were cut back, 0 bases at V and 5 bases at J, with 11 bases in the middle. Per the germline V gene, CDR1 is MNHNS and CDR2 is SASEGT. The CDR3 contains 15 residues. CDR3 sequence reads: CASSEAGGDDQPQHF. In DNA form, the CDR3 reads TGTGCCAGCAGTGAAGCGGGAGGAGACGATCAGCCCCAGCATTTT.

The CDR3 loop is CASSAPGGQGNQPQHF. The CDR3 DNA sequence: TGTGCCAGCAGTGCGCCAGGGGGACAGGGGAATCAGCCCCAGCATTTT. The rearrangement uses TRBV28 and TRBJ1-5, with 10 bases fitting TRBD1. Germline V CDR1 and CDR2: MDHEN, SYDVKM. Trimming cost V 5 bases and J 4 bases; bases outside gene matches: 8. The CDR3 contains 16 residues.